These 10 T cell receptor beta chains were sequenced from one sample in a study of T cell responses to AZD1222 COVID-19 vaccine. TCRdb keeps only in-frame clones here, not all; method: immunoSEQ multiplex PCR. Among more than 140,000 clones listed, 88% were seen once. The specimen was peripheral blood, collected on day 0 of AZD1222 vaccination. Source of these receptors: an adult in good health.

The chain couples TRBV7-2 to TRBJ2-5, with 8 nucleotides matching TRBD2. V dropped 11 bases and J dropped 2; count of bases not matched to a gene: 13. Germline loops: CDR1 SGHTA, CDR2 FQGNSA. This CDR3 is 15 amino acids long. CDR3 sequence reads: CASGRGSGRQETQYF. As DNA, the CDR3 is TGTGCCTCAGGACGTGGGAGCGGGAGACAAGAGACCCAGTACTTC. Variable domain in full (rest from reference TRBV7-2 and TRBJ2-5): GAGVSQSPSNKVTEKGKDVELRCDPISGHTALYWYRQSLGQGLEFLIYFQGNSAPDKSGLPSDRFSAERTGGSVSTLTIQRTQQEDSAVYLCASGRGSGRQETQYFGPGTRLLVL.

This sequence joins TRBV7-2 and TRBJ2-7, with TRBD2 identical over 7 bases. The germline V gene encodes CDR1 SGHTA and CDR2 FQGNSA. CDR3 length: 15 amino acids. The V segment lost 5 bases and the J segment 1 base; nucleotides outside the gene matches: 8. CDR3 protein: CASSPKTGGSYEQYF. CDR3 nucleotides: TGTGCCAGCAGCCCTAAGACGGGGGGATCCTACGAGCAGTACTTC.

The rearrangement uses TRBV7-2 and TRBJ1-6, with D uncertain. The CDR3 runs to 15 residues. V lost 1 base to trimming and J lost 4 bases, with 8 bases between them. Germline V gene sequence: CDR1 SGHTA, CDR2 FQGNSA. The CDR3 region is CASSLGQAYNSPLHF. CDR3 coding DNA: TGTGCCAGCAGCTTAGGGCAGGCTTATAATTCACCCCTCCACTTT.

The V call is TRBV5-8, the J call TRBJ1-3; D unresolved. With 2 bases removed from V and 2 bases from J, the gap between germline ends came to 20 bases. This CDR3 contains 18 residues. Germline loops: CDR1 SGHTS, CDR2 YDEGEE. The CDR3 is CASSFRTSQAGTGNTIYF. For the CDR3, the DNA is TGTGCCAGCAGCTTTCGTACCTCCCAGGCGGGAACTGGAAACACCATATATTTT.

Written as DNA, the CDR3 is TGTGCCAGCAGCTTATCGGTCGGCCGGGTCAGCTCCTACGAGCAGTACTTC. It codes for CASSLSVGRVSSYEQYF. The chain links TRBV7-2 to TRBJ2-7, with D hard to call. This CDR3 contains 17 residues. Per germline, CDR1 SGHTA and CDR2 FQGNSA. V shed 2 bases and J shed 0 bases, with 17 bases lying between them.

The rearrangement joins TRBV5-4 to TRBJ2-3; TRBD1 matches at 7 bases. Germline CDR1 and CDR2: SGHNT and YYREEE (reference sequence). The CDR3 runs to 15 residues. The V segment lost 0 bases and the J segment 2 bases; nucleotides outside the gene matches: 3. The CDR3 bases are TGTGCCAGCAGCTTGGGACAGGGAATCACAGATACGCAGTATTTT. Protein product: CASSLGQGITDTQYF.

The J gene is TRBJ1-1, the V gene TRBV5-5; D call uncertain. V lost 0 bases and J 3 bases, leaving 9 bases between the germline ends. CDR3 size: 14 residues. Germline CDR1 SGHKS, CDR2 YYEKEE (reference sequence). For the CDR3, the DNA is TGTGCCAGCAGCTTGGAAACCGTCGACACTGAAGCTTTCTTT. Translation gives CASSLETVDTEAFF.

This chain joins TRBV7-9 and TRBJ2-1; 9 nucleotides align to TRBD2. With V trimmed by 1 base and J by 7 bases, 14 bases remained unmatched. CDR1 and CDR2 (germline): SEHNR, FQNEAQ (reference sequence). The CDR3 has 18 amino acids. CDR3 in amino acids: CASSLGVWASGKGNEQFF. CDR3 coding DNA: TGTGCCAGCAGCTTAGGAGTTTGGGCTAGCGGGAAAGGGAATGAGCAGTTCTTC.

This clone occurred a few times. This rearrangement joins TRBV7-2 to TRBJ2-1, with a tentative D call TRBD1 (5 bases). The V end lost 5 bases, the J end lost 0 bases, and 17 bases lay between the germline ends. Germline loops: CDR1 SGHTA, CDR2 FQGNSA. The CDR3 runs 17 residues. The CDR3 reads CASSLRWGPSSYNEQFF. The DNA for the CDR3 is TGTGCCAGCAGCCTGCGGTGGGGCCCTAGCTCCTACAATGAGCAGTTCTTC.

The V call is TRBV10-3, the J call TRBJ1-5, with 12 positions matching TRBD1. The CDR3 covers 12 residues. V lost 9 bases to trimming and J lost 9 bases; unmatched junction nucleotides: 3. Germline CDR1 reads ENHRY; CDR2 reads SYGVKD. The CDR3 region is CAIGTGGTPQHF. Here the CDR3 DNA reads TGTGCCATAGGGACAGGGGGCACGCCCCAGCATTTT.